The source of this T cell receptor beta chain is a study of blood T cell repertoires in COVID-19 (dated by TCRdb to about 2020). About the investigation overall: Samples from collaborators originated in the United States, Italy and Spain and spanned both the acute and convalescent phases of COVID-19. A de-identified subject ID, COVID-19 status, age in years and sex were almost always included in the sample metadata. The repertoires were made available in a free public database intended to serve as a resource for research on the immune response to SARS-CoV-2. Samples were obtained from the ongoing ImmuneRACE study (first 160 participants) and from 1,254 subjects provided by 6 global collaborators. HLA class I and class II types, where available, came from metadata supplied by the sample provider rather than from assay-based typing. Deeply sampled blood TCRbeta repertoires from subjects exposed to, actively infected with, or recovered from COVID-19 were included in the dataset. The prospective study material was composed of cDNA or gDNA derived from T cells, B-cell-depleted T cells, or PBMCs.

For this chain, trimming is 0 bases at the V end and 5 bases at the J end, and the number of junction bases without a gene match is 15. Counted from cysteine to phenylalanine, this CDR3 has 18 amino acids. Here the CDR3 DNA is all that survives: 54 bases in frame from base 1. The germline V gene encodes CDR1 LGHNA and CDR2 YNFKEQ. Each collaborating institution followed its own protocols to collect whole blood in K2EDTA tubes. For TCRbeta analysis, collaborators shipped samples as frozen whole blood, isolated PBMCs, or DNA extracted from either of those sample types. To note about this clone: This clone's antigen is unknown. Base quality data are lacking; no much larger clone is found one base away.

TCRbeta CDR3 regions were amplified from genomic DNA using the immunoSEQ Assay, a bias-controlled multiplex PCR. The authors' analysis ran thus. Within the assay, amplification of reference gene primers was used to estimate how many nucleated cells each sample contained. To quantify the absolute abundance of each unique TCRbeta CDR3 rearrangement, sequence reads were collapsed and filtered. For each sample, productive Simpson clonality was calculated by taking the square root of Simpson's diversity index across productive rearrangements. TCRdb carries this immuneACCESS record with in-frame sequences only. Its versions omit some clonotypes, under half of them owing to an unresolved V gene in the studies checked, with the rest unexplained. V and J calls and clone size come straight from that table; D and trimming were deduced from the DNA. This sample gives under 45,000 clones in total; 88% of them show up just once. 11% to 15% of the sample belongs to the ten largest clones.

What the work shows at the level of the full study, not this receptor alone: The quantity of clinical and demographic metadata differed by source and by participant and was supplied without curation.

The sequence was obtained from a man between 60 and 70 years old with active COVID-19. Sequenced sample: peripheral blood. The chain joins TRBV4-2 to TRBJ2-5, and 7 bases in between align with TRBD2. The nucleotide sequence is given as TGTGCCAGCAGCCAAGATCTGGTCGCAGCGGGACGTCTTGAGACCCAGTACTTC. Its translation reads: CASSQDLVAAGRLETQYF.